This T cell receptor beta chain was obtained from a study of blood T cell repertoires in COVID-19. Study details: Whether acute or convalescent, the COVID-19 samples came from the United States, Italy and Spain. In each case, the material was cDNA or gDNA derived from T cells, B-cell-depleted T cells, or PBMCs.

The CDR3 is 14 residues long. Germline CDR1 is SEHNR and CDR2 is FQNEAQ (reference sequence). V was trimmed by 2 bases and J by 5 bases, leaving 10 bases between them. As originally analysed: Amplifying reference gene primers gave estimates of nucleated cell counts. TCRdb keeps only in-frame clones here, not all; method: immunoSEQ multiplex PCR. The V and J calls and clone size are taken from that table; D and trimming were inferred from the DNA. The sample holds 250,000 to 350,000 clones; roughly 87% are singletons and the top ten take approximately 2%. Sequenced sample: peripheral blood. The rearrangement links TRBV7-9 to TRBJ2-1, with D perhaps TRBD2 (5 bases). The source of this sequence is a man in his late teens or twenties with active or convalescent COVID-19. CDR3 residues: CASSLRDLNNEQFF. DNA for the CDR3: TGTGCCAGCAGCTTACGGGATTTAAACAATGAGCAGTTCTTC.